The 26 T cell receptor beta chains below were found in one sample sequenced in a study of T cell repertoires in aging, cancer and after chemotherapy. Amplification of TCR beta used genomic DNA extracted from peripheral blood. TRB rearrangements spanning V, D and J were amplified using mixed TRB-A/B primers. TCRdb called the multiplex PCR reads again in MiXCR, with one record for every CDR3 protein. The table lists about 5,200 distinct CDR3 sequences, approximately 29% of them singletons. Sequencing was carried out using blood. These TCRs come from a human donor in good health.

This clonotype was seen a few times. This chain uses TRBV7-6 with TRBJ1-1; D gene ambiguous. CDR3 size: 14 residues. CDR1 is SGHVS, CDR2 FNYEAQ, per germline. V was shortened by 4 bases and J by 1 base, with 10 bases between the two germline ends. The DNA for the CDR3 is TGTGCCAGCAGCTACGGGGTATCGAACACTGAAGCTTTCTTT. This gives the protein CASSYGVSNTEAFF.

This clonotype came up once. V is TRBV27 and J is TRBJ1-2; D is unresolved. V gave up 3 bases and J gave up 7 bases, with 21 bases separating them. Germline CDR1 is MNHEY and CDR2 is SMNVEV (reference sequence). The CDR3 has 16 amino acids. The CDR3 spells CASSFNTLGSLGGYTF. CDR3 in DNA: TGTGCCAGCAGTTTTAATACCCTCGGGAGTTTGGGTGGCTACACCTTC.

Comment on this clonotype: This may be a read error, as it is one base from a much larger clone. The conserved phenylalanine or tryptophan is not found at the CDR3 terminus, so this likely reflects a read error. The chain couples TRBV19 to TRBJ2-5; D is unclear. Germline V CDR1 and CDR2: LNHDA, SQIVND (reference sequence). There are 13 residues in the CDR3. The V end lost 6 bases, the J end lost 5 bases, and 13 bases lay between the germline ends. CDR3 in DNA: TGTGCCAGTAGCCAAAGCCGGGCGGAGACCCAGTACTAC. Protein product: CASSQSRAETQYY.

A few counts support this clonotype. This chain joins TRBV10-3 and TRBJ1-6, with TRBD1 matching 9 bases. With V trimmed by 7 bases and J by 9 bases, 4 bases remained unmatched. This CDR3 has 13 amino acids. Germline V gives CDR1 ENHRY, CDR2 SYGVKD. The CDR3 loop reads CAIMEDRGSPLHF. The CDR3 nucleotides are TGTGCCATCATGGAGGACAGGGGTTCACCCCTCCACTTT.

This clonotype appeared a few times. V and J are TRBV27 and TRBJ2-3; D might be TRBD2 (5 bases). The germline gives CDR1 MNHEY, CDR2 SMNVEV (reference sequence). CDR3 length: 14 residues. V was shortened by 5 bases and J by 3 bases, with 12 bases between the two germline ends. CDR3 in amino acids: CASSPGWVTDTQYF. For the CDR3, the DNA is TGTGCCAGCAGTCCGGGATGGGTTACAGATACGCAGTATTTT.

This clonotype qualifies as medium-sized. This chain links TRBV11-1 with TRBJ2-7, with D hard to call. The CDR3 covers 13 residues. Deletions cut 1 base from V and 5 bases from J, with 9 bases between. Germline V CDR1 and CDR2: SGHAT, FQDESV (reference sequence). CDR3 protein: CASSLVMADEQYF. In DNA, the CDR3 is TGTGCCAGCAGCTTAGTAATGGCGGACGAGCAGTACTTC. The full variable domain, completed using reference TRBV11-1 and TRBJ2-7, is EAEVAQSPRYKITEKSQAVAFWCDPISGHATLYWYRQILGQGPELLVQFQDESVVDDSQLPKDRFSAERLKGVDSTLKIQPAELGDSAMYLCASSLVMADEQYFGPGTRLTVT.

This chain uses TRBV6-5 with TRBJ2-7; 7 bases map to TRBD2. Germline values: CDR1 MNHEY, CDR2 SVGAGI. Unmatched junction bases numbered 6, after V lost 5 bases and J lost 2 bases. The length of the CDR3 is 14 residues. The CDR3 DNA sequence: TGTGCCAGCAGTGACGGGGGGAATCCCTACGAGCAGTACTTC. It codes for CASSDGGNPYEQYF.

The CDR3, as DNA: TGTGCCTGGAGGGGACTGACGAACCTGAACACCGGGGAGCTGTTTTTT. Protein product: CAWRGLTNLNTGELFF. V gene TRBV30 combines with J gene TRBJ2-2; a weak D match, TRBD2 (6 bases). Trimming took off 3 bases at V and 1 base at J, with 15 bases between the two ends. Germline CDR1 reads GTSNPN; CDR2 reads SVGIG (reference sequence). The CDR3 extends over 16 amino acids.

This clonotype was picked up a small number of times. The V call is TRBV15, the J call TRBJ1-1, with 7 bases identical to TRBD1. The CDR3 totals 14 residues. CDR1 is LNHNV and CDR2 is YYDKDF in the germline V gene (reference sequence). Germline trimming cut 3 bases from V and 4 bases from J; bases unmatched to any gene: 5. The CDR3 nucleotides read TGTGCCACCAGCAGGATTGACAGGGCCACTGAAGCTTTCTTT. Protein: CATSRIDRATEAFF.

The chain combines TRBV7-9 with TRBJ2-6; either TRBD1 or TRBD2 may supply D (5 bases each). Germline CDR1 reads SEHNR; CDR2 reads FQNEAQ (reference sequence). This CDR3 has 16 amino acids. The V and J ends lost 5 bases and 1 base respectively, with 12 bases between them. The CDR3 coding sequence is TGTGCCAGCAGCCCACCGTGGGGGTCTGGGGCCAACGTCCTGACTTTC. Protein product: CASSPPWGSGANVLTF.

The genes are TRBV5-1 and TRBJ2-5; D may be TRBD2 (5 bases). Trimming shortened V by 0 bases and J by 2 bases, and 11 bases separated the two germline ends. The CDR3 loop spans 15 amino acids. The germline CDR1 and CDR2 sequences are SGHRS and YFSETQ. This CDR3 is CASSLGPGRQETQYF. CDR3 sequence (DNA): TGCGCCAGCAGCTTGGGGCCGGGGAGACAAGAGACCCAGTACTTC.

The chain combines TRBV12-3 or TRBV12-4 with TRBJ2-3; 9 bases agree with TRBD2. This CDR3 is 15 amino acids long. The junction had 6 bases not matched to a gene; V was cut back by 7 bases and J by 1 base. The CDR3 nucleotides are TGTGCCAGCACCCAATGGACTAGCGGCACAGATACGCAGTATTTT. Its protein is CASTQWTSGTDTQYF.

The table lists this clonotype with a few counts. This chain joins TRBV24-1 and TRBJ2-3; no definite D call. Trimming removed 9 bases at V and 2 bases at J, with 5 bases between. There are 11 residues in the CDR3. In germline, CDR1 is KGHDR, CDR2 SFDVKD. The chain's CDR3 is CATGNTDTQYF. CDR3 DNA sequence: TGTGCCACCGGCAACACAGATACGCAGTATTTT.

The rearrangement uses TRBV30 and TRBJ2-6; a possible D gene is TRBD2 (5 bases). Germline lookup yields CDR1 GTSNPN and CDR2 SVGIG (reference sequence). The CDR3 runs 16 residues. The chain's CDR3 is CTLDPGKLSGANVLTF. CDR3 DNA sequence: TGTACCTTAGACCCGGGGAAGTTGTCTGGGGCCAACGTCCTGACTTTC. The full variable domain, its missing parts supplied by reference TRBV30 and TRBJ2-6, is SQTIHQWPATLVQPVGSPLSLECTVEGTSNPNLYWYRQAAGRGLQLLFYSVGIGQISSEVPQNLSASRPQDRQFILSSKKLLLSDSGFYLCTLDPGKLSGANVLTFGAGSRLTVL.

This clonotype is medium-sized (0.01 to 0.1%). CDR3 sequence (DNA): TGTGCCAGCAGTGAAGCGGGTGACCTAGCTGAGACCCAGTACTTC. It specifies CASSEAGDLAETQYF. The rearrangement uses TRBV6-1 and TRBJ2-5, with D perhaps TRBD2 (5 bases). The CDR3 totals 15 residues. From germline, CDR1 is MNHNS and CDR2 SASEGT. Trimming stripped 0 bases from V and 5 bases from J, with 13 bases between.

In this sample, this clonotype turned up a few times. This chain's CDR3 is CASSEGLEETQYF. In DNA form, the CDR3 reads TGCGCCAGCAGCGAGGGCCTTGAAGAGACCCAGTACTTC. V and J are TRBV5-1 and TRBJ2-5; TRBD2 is a possible D gene (5 bases). V lost 4 bases to trimming and J lost 3 bases, with 10 bases between them. From germline, CDR1 is SGHRS and CDR2 YFSETQ. CDR3 size: 13 residues. The variable domain in full, completed from reference TRBV5-1 and TRBJ2-5, reads KAGVTQTPRYLIKTRGQQVTLSCSPISGHRSVSWYQQTPGQGLQFLFEYFSETQRNKGNFPGRFSGRQFSNSRSEMNVSTLELGDSALYLCASSEGLEETQYFGPGTRLLVL.

The chain joins TRBV7-9 to TRBJ2-1, with D hard to call. Germline lookup yields CDR1 SEHNR and CDR2 FQNEAQ (reference sequence). Trimming took 5 bases from V and 4 from J, leaving 18 bases between them. CDR3 length: 16 amino acids. The CDR3 here is CASSPIPVTPYNEQFF. CDR3 DNA sequence: TGTGCCAGCAGCCCTATCCCAGTTACTCCTTACAATGAGCAGTTCTTC. The full variable domain, completed using reference TRBV7-9 and TRBJ2-1, is DTGVSQNPRHKITKRGQNVTFRCDPISEHNRLYWYRQTLGQGPEFLTYFQNEAQLEKSRLLSDRFSAERPKGSFSTLEIQRTEQGDSAMYLCASSPIPVTPYNEQFFGPGTRLTVL.

This clonotype was detected a few times. The rearrangement links TRBV6-5 to TRBJ1-5, with no clear D. V was clipped by 0 bases and J by 0 bases, with 6 bases between them. Germline assignment: CDR1 MNHEY and CDR2 SVGAGI. The CDR3 is 15 amino acids. The CDR3 reads CASSYSGSSNQPQHF. The CDR3 DNA sequence: TGTGCCAGCAGTTACTCTGGTAGTAGCAATCAGCCCCAGCATTTT.

The V gene is TRBV6-5, the J gene TRBJ1-2, with 7 bases fitting TRBD1. The CDR3 sequence is 15 residues long. The V segment lost 0 bases and the J segment 7 bases; nucleotides outside the gene matches: 8. Germline lookup yields CDR1 MNHEY and CDR2 SVGAGI. Here the CDR3 DNA reads TGTGCCAGCAGTTACTCGTGGCAGGGGGTGCTTGGCTACACCTTC. The encoded protein is CASSYSWQGVLGYTF.

By share, this clonotype ranks as medium-sized. The rearrangement uses TRBV19 and TRBJ2-6, with D unresolved. This CDR3 contains 15 residues. Between the trimmed V and J ends, which lost 7 bases and 2 bases, there was a span of 12 bases. Germline V gives CDR1 LNHDA, CDR2 SQIVND (reference sequence). The CDR3 here is CASTPTQPGANVLTF. The CDR3 region has the DNA TGTGCCAGTACCCCGACCCAGCCTGGGGCCAACGTCCTGACTTTC. Supplemented by reference TRBV19 and TRBJ2-6, the full variable domain reads DGGITQSPKYLFRKEGQNVTLSCEQNLNHDAMYWYRQDPGQGLRLIYYSQIVNDFQKGDIAEGYSVSREKKESFPLTVTSAQKNPTAFYLCASTPTQPGANVLTFGAGSRLTVL.

In its sample, this clonotype ranks as medium-sized. V and J are TRBV19 and TRBJ1-4; a possible D gene is TRBD1 (5 bases). The germline V gene encodes CDR1 LNHDA and CDR2 SQIVND (reference sequence). The CDR3 has 13 amino acids. V lost 6 bases, J lost 7 bases, and 12 bases lay in between. CDR3 residues: CASRGQGSEKLFF. The CDR3 coding sequence is TGTGCCAGTAGAGGCCAGGGAAGTGAAAAACTGTTTTTT.

This clonotype appeared a few times. The rearrangement joins TRBV19 to TRBJ2-5; TRBD2 is a possible D gene (6 bases). CDR3 length: 16 amino acids. V lost 0 bases, J lost 0 bases, and 11 bases lay in between. The V gene's germline CDR1 is LNHDA and CDR2 SQIVND (reference sequence). The DNA of the CDR3 is TGTGCCAGTAGTATAGATTGGGGGGAGGACCAAGAGACCCAGTACTTC. Protein: CASSIDWGEDQETQYF. The whole variable domain, filled in from reference TRBV19 and TRBJ2-5, reads DGGITQSPKYLFRKEGQNVTLSCEQNLNHDAMYWYRQDPGQGLRLIYYSQIVNDFQKGDIAEGYSVSREKKESFPLTVTSAQKNPTAFYLCASSIDWGEDQETQYFGPGTRLLVL.

This clonotype was found a few times. The CDR3 spells CAWGDMPGNQPQHF. As DNA, the CDR3 is TGTGCCTGGGGGGACATGCCCGGCAATCAGCCCCAGCATTTT. This chain connects TRBV30 to TRBJ1-5; D is possibly TRBD1 (6 bases). Deletions cut 5 bases from V and 2 bases from J, with 13 bases between. The V gene's germline CDR1 is GTSNPN and CDR2 SVGIG (reference sequence). The length of the CDR3 is 14 residues.

On this clonotype itself: The junction does not match germline at one end; this may be a read error. The CDR3 reads CASSPGGAGLWYNKQFF. The CDR3 nucleotides are TGTGCCAGCAGCCCTGGGGGAGCGGGACTTTGGTACAATAAGCAGTTCTTC. This chain connects TRBV13 to TRBJ2-1, with 7 bases aligning to TRBD2. Germline V gene data show CDR1 as PRHDT and CDR2 as FYEKMQ (reference sequence). This CDR3 region has 17 residues.

This clonotype is medium-sized (0.01 to 0.1%) by share. CDR3 in DNA: TGTGCCAGCAGCCCCCCCCCGGGACAGGCCTCCTACGAGCAGTACTTC. Amino acid sequence: CASSPPPGQASYEQYF. V gene TRBV5-6 combines with J gene TRBJ2-7; the match to TRBD1 covers 8 bases. The J segment lost 0 bases and the V segment lost 4 bases, leaving 9 bases of the junction unmatched. CDR3 length: 16 residues. Germline CDR1 and CDR2: SGHDT and YYEEEE.

The chain employs TRBV7-6 and TRBJ2-7; 12 bases agree with TRBD1. This CDR3 comprises 14 residues. V was clipped by 6 bases and J by 5 bases; unmatched bases: 5. Germline assignment: CDR1 SGHVS and CDR2 FNYEAQ. The CDR3 bases are TGTGCCAGCAGGGAGGGGACAGGGGGCAACGAGCAGTACTTC. This codes for CASREGTGGNEQYF.